Shown below are 24 T cell receptor beta chains from a single sample sequenced in a study of blood T cell repertoires in COVID-19 (TCRdb year 2020). Libraries were made using the immunoSEQ multiplex PCR assay. The clones in this table, taken by TCRdb from immuneACCESS, are in-frame only. Not every clone is retained; where verified, under half of the shortfall comes from an unresolved V gene, and the cause of the rest is unknown. Present in this sample are 180,000 or so clones, 80% to 90% of which were seen just once. The ten largest clones capture roughly 8% of the sample. The material sequenced was peripheral blood. These receptors were collected from a man aged 60-69 years with acute or convalescent COVID-19.

V is TRBV24-1 and J is TRBJ1-4; 9 nucleotides line up with TRBD1. The CDR3 sequence is 18 residues long. The junction had 16 bases not matched to a gene; V was cut back by 4 bases and J by 8 bases. Per germline, CDR1 KGHDR and CDR2 SFDVKD. CDR3 amino acids: CATSDPTSLTGGGEKLFF. CDR3 nucleotides: TGTGCCACCAGTGACCCGACCAGCCTGACAGGGGGAGGAGAAAAACTGTTTTTT.

V and J are TRBV7-9 and TRBJ2-1; D is perhaps TRBD2 (5 bases). The CDR3 is made up of 16 amino acids. The germline V gene encodes CDR1 SEHNR and CDR2 FQNEAQ (reference sequence). Trimming shortened V by 7 bases and J by 4 bases, and 20 bases separated the two germline ends. In DNA, the CDR3 is TGTGCCAGCACCCAACGGAGGACCCCGAAATACAATGAGCAGTTCTTC. It translates to CASTQRRTPKYNEQFF.

The gene calls are TRBV28 and TRBJ1-4, with a tentative D call TRBD1 (5 bases). Per the germline V gene, CDR1 is MDHEN and CDR2 is SYDVKM. V shed 6 bases and J shed 7 bases, with 18 bases lying between them. The CDR3 length is 15 residues. CDR3: CASSSPGQGGEKLFF. The CDR3 DNA reads TGTGCCAGCAGCTCCCCCGGGCAGGGAGGTGAAAAACTGTTTTTT.

This clone was seen a handful of times. This chain connects TRBV27 to TRBJ1-6, with TRBD1 matching over 7 bases. There are 18 residues in the CDR3. The V gene end was trimmed by 0 bases and the J gene end by 1 base; junction bases not matched to a gene: 6. Germline assignment: CDR1 MNHEY and CDR2 SMNVEV (reference sequence). CDR3 nucleotides: TGTGCCAGCAGTTTATCAGGGGGCGCGGGGTCCTATAATTCACCCCTCCACTTT. Protein sequence: CASSLSGGAGSYNSPLHF.

The J gene is TRBJ2-7, the V gene TRBV18, with 9 bases lining up with TRBD2. Germline V gene data show CDR1 as KGHSH and CDR2 as LQKENI. J lost 0 bases, V lost 5 bases, and 5 bases had no gene match. The CDR3 is 15 amino acids. The CDR3 sequence is CASSSSGRNSYEQYF. CDR3 bases: TGTGCCAGCTCATCCAGCGGGAGGAACTCCTACGAGCAGTACTTC.

This sequence joins TRBV24-1 and TRBJ2-7, with D maybe TRBD2 (5 bases). CDR1 and CDR2 (germline): KGHDR, SFDVKD. The CDR3 loop spans 16 amino acids. V lost 4 bases and J 4 bases, leaving 19 bases between the germline ends. CDR3: CATSDSSTEAIYEQYF. For the CDR3, the DNA is TGTGCCACCAGTGACTCGTCGACGGAGGCGATTTACGAGCAGTACTTC.

This clone came up once. J is TRBJ1-5 and V is TRBV12-1; whether TRBD1, the table's D call, matches the DNA was not checked. TRBV12-1 is a pseudogene locus. The CDR3 length is 14 residues. CDR3 protein: CASSFRDRNQPQHF. DNA for the CDR3: TGTGCCAGCAGCTTCCGGGACAGAAATCAGCCCCAGCATTTT.

Points on this clone: The junction shows a germline mismatch at one end, possibly a read error. The gene calls are TRBV27 and TRBJ1-2; 11 bases fit TRBD1. Germline V gene lookup returns CDR1 MNHEY and CDR2 SMNVEV (reference sequence). The CDR3 extends over 12 amino acids. The CDR3 reads CASSPGDRGRAF. The CDR3, as DNA: TGTGCCAGCAGTCCCGGGGACAGGGGGAGAGCCTTC.

Of note for this clone: The same CDR3 can be traced to other DNA sequences in this sample. This chain joins TRBV7-9 and TRBJ1-5; TRBD1 matches 7 bases. The CDR3 covers 14 residues. CDR1 and CDR2 from the germline V gene are SEHNR and FQNEAQ (reference sequence). V lost 5 bases and J lost 2; bases outside the gene matches: 3. The CDR3 DNA reads as TGTGCCAGCAGCCTAGGACAGGGCAATCAGCCCCAGCATTTT. This sequence encodes CASSLGQGNQPQHF.

This sequence joins TRBV13 and TRBJ2-7, with 7 bases fitting TRBD2. The CDR3 runs to 15 residues. V gave up 4 bases and J gave up 7 bases; unmatched junction bases: 13. In germline, CDR1 is PRHDT, CDR2 FYEKMQ (reference sequence). In DNA, the CDR3 is TGTGCCAGCAGCTCCTCGGGACTACCCTCGTGGGAGCAGTACTTC. Translated, it gives CASSSSGLPSWEQYF.

This clone was seen once. This chain connects TRBV18 to TRBJ2-2; the match to TRBD2 covers 13 bases. CDR1 and CDR2 (germline): KGHSH, LQKENI. Trimming at V came to 4 bases and at J to 4 bases, leaving 6 bases not matched to a gene. This CDR3 spans 17 amino acids. The CDR3 DNA follows: TGTGCCAGCTCACTAGGACTAGCGGGAGTCGTCACCGGGGAGCTGTTTTTT. Protein product: CASSLGLAGVVTGELFF. Filled out from reference TRBV18 and TRBJ2-2, the complete variable domain reads NAGVMQNPRHLVRRRGQEARLRCSPMKGHSHVYWYRQLPEEGLKFMVYLQKENIIDESGMPKERFSAEFPKEGPSILRIQQVVRGDSAAYFCASSLGLAGVVTGELFFGEGSRLTVL.

The V call is TRBV3-1 (or the pseudogene TRBV3-2), the J call TRBJ2-5; no reliable D call. There are 14 residues in the CDR3. Trimming left V 0 bases short and J 5 bases short, with 10 bases between. The germline V gene encodes CDR1 LGHDT and CDR2 YNNKEL (reference sequence). In DNA form, the CDR3 reads TGTGCCAGCAGCCAAGAATTACGGGTGGAGACCCAGTACTTC. It translates to CASSQELRVETQYF.

The V gene is TRBV19, the J gene TRBJ1-2, with 7 bases matching TRBD1. V trimming: 8 bases; J trimming: 0 bases; junction bases outside the gene matches: 6. Germline V gene data show CDR1 as LNHDA and CDR2 as SQIVND (reference sequence). This CDR3 is built from 14 residues. Written as DNA, the CDR3 is TGTGCCAGTCGACAGGGCAAATCTAACTATGGCTACACCTTC. This gives the protein CASRQGKSNYGYTF.

V and J are TRBV24-1 and TRBJ2-1; TRBD2 matches 11 bases. CDR3 length: 20 residues. Germline-derived CDR1 and CDR2 are KGHDR and SFDVKD. Trimming cost V 4 bases and J 0 bases; bases outside gene matches: 13. CDR3 amino acids: CATSDPGTSGPKSSYNEQFF. CDR3 coding DNA: TGTGCCACCAGTGACCCGGGGACTAGCGGACCGAAAAGCTCCTACAATGAGCAGTTCTTC.

The genes are TRBV5-5 and TRBJ2-7; tentatively, D is TRBD2 (5 bases). This CDR3 comprises 15 residues. With 4 bases removed from V and 3 bases from J, the gap between germline ends came to 17 bases. The germline CDR1 and CDR2 sequences are SGHKS and YYEKEE (reference sequence). The CDR3 DNA follows: TGTGCCAGCAGCCGTAATATACGGGGAGACTACGAGCAGTACTTC. It specifies CASSRNIRGDYEQYF.

The chain couples TRBV7-3 to TRBJ2-1, with 13 bases that match TRBD2. Trimming cost V 5 bases and J 7 bases; bases outside gene matches: 14. Germline V gene sequence: CDR1 SGHTA, CDR2 FQGTGA. There are 18 residues in the CDR3. In DNA form, the CDR3 reads TGTGCCAGCAGCCGAAGGACTAGCGGGAGTGGTTCAACGAATGAGCAGTTCTTC. This sequence encodes CASSRRTSGSGSTNEQFF.

The genes are TRBV10-1 and TRBJ2-1; 11 bases align to TRBD2. In germline, CDR1 is WNHNN, CDR2 SYGVQD (reference sequence). J was trimmed by 7 bases and V by 5 bases; bases with no gene match: 10. This CDR3 has 16 residues. The chain's CDR3 is CASSTVTSGDRNEQFF. CDR3 nucleotide sequence: TGCGCCAGCAGTACCGTGACTAGCGGGGACCGTAATGAGCAGTTCTTC.

The chain carries TRBV18 and TRBJ2-3; D possibly corresponds to TRBD2 (5 bases). The CDR3 extends over 14 amino acids. Trimming removed 1 base at V and 0 bases at J, with 5 bases between. CDR1 and CDR2 from the germline V gene are KGHSH and LQKENI. The CDR3 protein is CASSPQRSTDTQYF. In DNA, the CDR3 is TGTGCCAGCTCACCACAGCGGAGCACAGATACGCAGTATTTT.

This chain joins TRBV3-1 (or the pseudogene TRBV3-2) and TRBJ2-3; no reliable D call. Germline V gene data show CDR1 as LGHDT and CDR2 as YNNKEL (reference sequence). The CDR3 consists of 12 residues. V lost 3 bases and J 6 bases, leaving 7 bases between the germline ends. The CDR3 coding sequence is TGTGCCAGCAGCCAGAGTCTGGATACGCAGTATTTT. This encodes CASSQSLDTQYF.

A single count supports this clone. V gene TRBV5-1 combines with J gene TRBJ2-2; D gene ambiguous. The V end was cut by 0 bases, the J end by 7 bases, with 10 bases between. Germline CDR1 is SGHRS and CDR2 is YFSETQ. CDR3 size: 14 residues. In DNA form, the CDR3 reads TGCGCCAGCAGCTTGGCCCCGCGCGGCGGGGAGCTGTTTTTT. This codes for CASSLAPRGGELFF.

The chain joins TRBV9 to TRBJ2-3; possibly TRBD2 for D (6 bases). Germline CDR1 SGDLS, CDR2 YYNGEE. This CDR3 spans 13 amino acids. The CDR3 reads CALRRAPEDTQYF. Written as DNA, the CDR3 is TGTGCTCTTCGGAGGGCCCCTGAAGATACGCAGTATTTT.

The chain carries TRBV7-9 and TRBJ1-5; 7 bases map to TRBD1. J was trimmed by 7 bases and V by 4 bases; bases with no gene match: 4. The CDR3 runs to 13 residues. CDR1 is SEHNR, CDR2 FQNEAQ, per germline (reference sequence). CDR3 protein: CASSSPGGQPQHF. The DNA of the CDR3 is TGTGCCAGCAGCTCGCCAGGGGGACAGCCCCAGCATTTT.

The CDR3 spells CAWSVLDRGSGYTF. CDR3 in DNA: TGTGCCTGGAGTGTACTAGACAGGGGTAGTGGCTACACCTTC. The chain is built from TRBV30 and TRBJ1-2; 8 bases align to TRBD1. This CDR3 is built from 14 residues. V gave up 0 bases and J gave up 7 bases; unmatched junction bases: 7. Germline loops: CDR1 GTSNPN, CDR2 SVGIG (reference sequence).

There are a few counts of this clone. This chain uses TRBV28 with TRBJ2-7; 13 bases match TRBD2. Germline V CDR1 and CDR2: MDHEN, SYDVKM. J gave up 7 bases and V 6 bases, and 9 bases lay outside the gene matches. The CDR3 length is 15 residues. The DNA for the CDR3 is TGTGCCAGCAGCCCAACTAGCGGGAGGGCCGGGGAGCAGTACTTC. As protein: CASSPTSGRAGEQYF.